The 15 T cell receptor beta chains below come from one sample, sequenced in a study of T cell responses to AZD1222 COVID-19 vaccine. Assay used: immunoSEQ multiplex PCR; TCRdb lists only in-frame clones, some missing. Among roughly 130,000 clones listed, 87% were seen once. The material was peripheral blood, obtained on day 0 of AZD1222 vaccination. The receptors stem from an adult in good health.

The chain joins TRBV7-8 to TRBJ1-3, with no clear D. V shed 5 bases and J shed 2 bases, with 10 bases lying between them. The V gene's germline CDR1 is SGHVS and CDR2 FQNEAQ. This CDR3 contains 14 residues. The CDR3 here is CASSTTRTGNTIYF. The CDR3 DNA is TGTGCCAGCAGCACCACACGGACTGGAAACACCATATATTTT.

This clone appeared a few times. The gene calls are TRBV27 and TRBJ2-7, with TRBD2 matching 10 bases. This CDR3 is built from 15 residues. Germline CDR1 and CDR2: MNHEY and SMNVEV (reference sequence). V shed 6 bases, J shed 3 bases, and the junction held 8 bases outside the gene matches. CDR3 DNA sequence: TGTGCCAGCAGGCCTACTAGCGGGGCCTTCTACGAGCAGTACTTC. Translating gives CASRPTSGAFYEQYF.

V gene TRBV30 combines with J gene TRBJ1-3, with TRBD1 matching 9 bases. The CDR3 sequence is 16 residues long. Germline V gene lookup returns CDR1 GTSNPN and CDR2 SVGIG (reference sequence). Unmatched junction bases numbered 7, after V lost 0 bases and J lost 4 bases. The CDR3 region has the DNA TGTGCCTGGAGTGTAGAGACAGGGGGTTGGGGAAACACCATATATTTT. This codes for CAWSVETGGWGNTIYF.

This chain joins TRBV19 and TRBJ1-5; maybe TRBD1 (5 bases). Trimming took 9 bases from V and 4 from J, leaving 10 bases between them. This CDR3 is built from 12 residues. Germline V gene sequence: CDR1 LNHDA, CDR2 SQIVND (reference sequence). CDR3 nucleotides: TGTGCCAGCAGACAGAGGAATCAGCCCCAGCATTTT. Encoded protein: CASRQRNQPQHF.

The chain carries TRBV5-1 and TRBJ1-2, with D possibly being TRBD1 (5 bases). V dropped 4 bases and J dropped 2 bases, with 18 bases sitting between them. The CDR3 is 16 amino acids. Germline assignment: CDR1 SGHRS and CDR2 YFSETQ. This chain's CDR3 is CASSQSFGTLNYGYTF. The DNA for the CDR3 is TGCGCCAGCAGCCAGAGTTTCGGGACGCTAAACTATGGCTACACCTTC.

The rearrangement joins TRBV5-5 to TRBJ1-2, with a possible D match to TRBD1 (6 bases). This CDR3 comprises 14 residues. The V end was cut by 4 bases, the J end by 2 bases, with 12 bases between. From germline, CDR1 is SGHKS and CDR2 YYEKEE (reference sequence). CDR3 bases: TGTGCCAGCAGCCCAGGACAGAACAACTATGGCTACACCTTC. Translated, it gives CASSPGQNNYGYTF.

The DNA for the CDR3 is TGTGCCACCTCAATCAGGGGGCGATTGTCAACTGAAGCTTTCTTT. Protein sequence: CATSIRGRLSTEAFF. The rearrangement joins TRBV28 to TRBJ1-1; TRBD1 matches 8 bases. Germline V gene sequence: CDR1 MDHEN, CDR2 SYDVKM. The CDR3 spans 15 residues. J was trimmed by 5 bases and V by 10 bases; bases with no gene match: 15.

The rearrangement joins TRBV19 to TRBJ2-1; TRBD1 agrees at 9 bases. This CDR3 region has 13 residues. Trimming at V came to 9 bases and at J to 8 bases, leaving 8 bases not matched to a gene. Germline V gives CDR1 LNHDA, CDR2 SQIVND (reference sequence). CDR3: CARGGTGMYEQFF. The CDR3 region has the DNA TGTGCCAGAGGGGGGACAGGGATGTATGAGCAGTTCTTC.

A few counts support this clone. The chain links TRBV7-8 to TRBJ2-1, with D possibly being TRBD1 (6 bases). Trimming removed 5 bases from V and 3 bases from J, with 14 bases in between. The CDR3 is 15 amino acids. From germline, CDR1 is SGHVS and CDR2 FQNEAQ. The CDR3 bases are TGTGCCAGCAGCCAAGGGCTAGGGGGCTACAATGAGCAGTTCTTC. It codes for CASSQGLGGYNEQFF.

Turning to this clone: Other DNA sequences in the same sample also yield this CDR3. The genes are TRBV7-9 and TRBJ1-1; tentative D call: TRBD1 (6 bases). CDR1 and CDR2 from the germline V gene are SEHNR and FQNEAQ (reference sequence). The length of the CDR3 is 15 residues. The germline V and J ends were trimmed by 5 bases and 10 bases, with 23 bases remaining between them. The CDR3 bases are TGTGCCAGCAGCGGAGGGGGAGGGGGGCTCAAGGGAGCTTTCTTT. It translates to CASSGGGGGLKGAFF.

This clone has only a few counts. The gene calls are TRBV29-1 and TRBJ1-2; 7 positions agree with TRBD1. Trimming at V came to 4 bases and at J to 3 bases, leaving 11 bases not matched to a gene. This CDR3 comprises 15 residues. Germline V gene lookup returns CDR1 SQVTM and CDR2 ANQGSEA. CDR3 amino acids: CSVVQGLGLDYGYTF. DNA for the CDR3: TGCAGCGTTGTACAGGGGCTGGGATTGGACTATGGCTACACCTTC. The variable domain in full, completed from reference TRBV29-1 and TRBJ1-2, reads SAVISQKPSRDICQRGTSLTIQCQVDSQVTMMFWYRQQPGQSLTLIATANQGSEATYESGFVIDKFPISRPNLTFSTLTVSNMSPEDSSIYLCSVVQGLGLDYGYTFGSGTRLTVV.

This chain links TRBV6-5 with TRBJ2-7; perhaps TRBD2 as D (6 bases). Germline lookup yields CDR1 MNHEY and CDR2 SVGAGI. The CDR3 runs 15 residues. The V gene lost 0 bases and the J gene lost 2 bases, with 11 bases spanning the gap. The CDR3 here is CASSYSSGKAYEQYF. The DNA of the CDR3 is TGTGCCAGCAGTTACTCTAGCGGAAAGGCCTACGAGCAGTACTTC.

This chain links TRBV14 with TRBJ2-2, with TRBD1 matching 10 bases. Germline CDR1 is SGHDN and CDR2 is FVKESK. The CDR3 extends over 15 amino acids. V dropped 5 bases and J dropped 6; count of bases not matched to a gene: 6. DNA of the CDR3: TGTGCCAGCAGCGCGGGACAGGGGCCCCCCGGGGAGCTGTTTTTT. Protein sequence: CASSAGQGPPGELFF.

This rearrangement joins TRBV19 to TRBJ2-1; the D gene is possibly TRBD1 (5 bases). Trimming stripped 0 bases from V and 9 bases from J, with 9 bases between. In germline, CDR1 is LNHDA, CDR2 SQIVND (reference sequence). This CDR3 comprises 13 residues. CDR3 loop: CASSIDKRGEQFF. The CDR3 nucleotides read TGTGCCAGTAGTATAGACAAAAGGGGTGAGCAGTTCTTC.

The chain recombines TRBV6-1 with TRBJ1-2; D is uncertain. The CDR3 length is 14 residues. Germline V gene sequence: CDR1 MNHNS, CDR2 SASEGT. The V end was cut by 3 bases, the J end by 2 bases, with 10 bases between. The DNA of the CDR3 is TGTGCCAGCAGTGACCTGGGCCCCAACTATGGCTACACCTTC. This encodes CASSDLGPNYGYTF.